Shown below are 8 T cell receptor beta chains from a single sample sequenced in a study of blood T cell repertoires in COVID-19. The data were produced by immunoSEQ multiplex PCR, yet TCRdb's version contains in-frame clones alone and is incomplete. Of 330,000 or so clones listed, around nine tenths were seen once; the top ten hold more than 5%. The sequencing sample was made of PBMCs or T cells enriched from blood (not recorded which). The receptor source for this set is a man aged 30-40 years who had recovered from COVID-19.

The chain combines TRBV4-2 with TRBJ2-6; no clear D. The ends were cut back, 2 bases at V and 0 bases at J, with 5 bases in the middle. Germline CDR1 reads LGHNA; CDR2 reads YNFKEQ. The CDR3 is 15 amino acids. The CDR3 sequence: CASSQQFSGANVLTF. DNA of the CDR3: TGTGCCAGCAGCCAACAGTTCTCTGGGGCCAACGTCCTGACTTTC.

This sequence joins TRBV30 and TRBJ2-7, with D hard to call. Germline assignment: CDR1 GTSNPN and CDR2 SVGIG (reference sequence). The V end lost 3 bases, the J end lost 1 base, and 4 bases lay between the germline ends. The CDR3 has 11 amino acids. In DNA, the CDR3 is TGTGCCTGGAGGACTTCCTACGAGCAGTACTTC. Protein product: CAWRTSYEQYF.

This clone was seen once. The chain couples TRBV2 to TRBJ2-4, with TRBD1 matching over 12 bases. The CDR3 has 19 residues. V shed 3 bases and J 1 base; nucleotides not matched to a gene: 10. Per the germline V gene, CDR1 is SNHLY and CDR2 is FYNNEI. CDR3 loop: CASSDPGQGAQVAKNIQYF. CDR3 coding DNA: TGTGCCAGCAGTGACCCGGGACAGGGGGCGCAGGTTGCCAAAAACATTCAGTACTTC.

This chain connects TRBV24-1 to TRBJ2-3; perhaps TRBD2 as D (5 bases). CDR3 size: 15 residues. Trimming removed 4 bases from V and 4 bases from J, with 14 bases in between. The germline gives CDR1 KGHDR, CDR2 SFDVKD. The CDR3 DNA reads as TGTGCCACCAGTGACCGGGCACTAGATCCAGATACGCAGTATTTT. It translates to CATSDRALDPDTQYF.

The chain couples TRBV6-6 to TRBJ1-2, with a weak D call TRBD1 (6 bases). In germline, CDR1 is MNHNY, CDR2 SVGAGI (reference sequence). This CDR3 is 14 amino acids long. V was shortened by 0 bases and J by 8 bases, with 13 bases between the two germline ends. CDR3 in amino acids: CASSYSSRGWGYTF. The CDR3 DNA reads TGTGCCAGCAGTTACTCGTCCAGGGGATGGGGCTACACCTTC.

The CDR3 loop is CASSLFRGQPQHF. CDR3 nucleotide sequence: TGTGCCAGCAGTTTATTCCGGGGTCAGCCCCAGCATTTT. V gene TRBV28 combines with J gene TRBJ1-5, with D uncertain. The CDR3 has 13 residues. Germline-derived CDR1 and CDR2 are MDHEN and SYDVKM. Trimming took 1 base from V and 6 from J, leaving 7 bases between them.

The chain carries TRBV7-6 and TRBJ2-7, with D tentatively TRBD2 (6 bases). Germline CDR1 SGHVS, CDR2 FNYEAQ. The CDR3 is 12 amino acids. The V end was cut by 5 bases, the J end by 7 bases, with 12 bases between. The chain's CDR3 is CASSPPAGEQYF. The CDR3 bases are TGTGCCAGCAGCCCACCGGCGGGAGAGCAGTACTTC.

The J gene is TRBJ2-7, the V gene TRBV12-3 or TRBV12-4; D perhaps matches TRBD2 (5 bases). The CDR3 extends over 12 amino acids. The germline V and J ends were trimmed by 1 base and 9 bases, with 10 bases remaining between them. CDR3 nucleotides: TGTGCCAGCAGTTTAGAGTGGCGGGCGCAGTACTTC. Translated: CASSLEWRAQYF.